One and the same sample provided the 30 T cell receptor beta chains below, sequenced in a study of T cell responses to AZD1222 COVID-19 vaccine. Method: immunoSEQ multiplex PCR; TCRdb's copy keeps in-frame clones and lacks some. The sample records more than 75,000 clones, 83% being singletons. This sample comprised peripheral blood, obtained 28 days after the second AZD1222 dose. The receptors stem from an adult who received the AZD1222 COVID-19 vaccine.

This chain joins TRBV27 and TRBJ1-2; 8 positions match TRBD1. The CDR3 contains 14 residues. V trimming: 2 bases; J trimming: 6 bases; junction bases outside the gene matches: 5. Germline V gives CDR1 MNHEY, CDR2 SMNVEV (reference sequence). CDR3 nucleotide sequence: TGTGCCAGCAGTTTAAACGGACAGGGCCATGGCTACACCTTC. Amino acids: CASSLNGQGHGYTF.

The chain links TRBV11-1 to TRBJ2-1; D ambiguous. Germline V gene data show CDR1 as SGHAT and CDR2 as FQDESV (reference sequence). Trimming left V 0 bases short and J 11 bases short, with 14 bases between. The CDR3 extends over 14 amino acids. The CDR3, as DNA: TGTGCCAGCAGCTTAGCGCGTTCTCACGTTAAGCAGTTCTTC. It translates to CASSLARSHVKQFF.

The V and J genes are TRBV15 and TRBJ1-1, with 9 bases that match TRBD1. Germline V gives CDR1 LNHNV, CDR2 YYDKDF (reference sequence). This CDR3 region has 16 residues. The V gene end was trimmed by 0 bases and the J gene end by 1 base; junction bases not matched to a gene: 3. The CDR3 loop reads CATSRDRGQGNTEAFF. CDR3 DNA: TGTGCCACCAGCAGAGATCGGGGACAGGGGAACACTGAAGCTTTCTTT.

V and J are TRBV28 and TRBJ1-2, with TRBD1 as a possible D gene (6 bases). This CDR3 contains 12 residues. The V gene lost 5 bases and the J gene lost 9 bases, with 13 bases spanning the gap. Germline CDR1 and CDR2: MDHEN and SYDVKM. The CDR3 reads CASSTTGKRYTF. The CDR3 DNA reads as TGTGCCAGCAGTACAACAGGGAAACGCTACACCTTC.

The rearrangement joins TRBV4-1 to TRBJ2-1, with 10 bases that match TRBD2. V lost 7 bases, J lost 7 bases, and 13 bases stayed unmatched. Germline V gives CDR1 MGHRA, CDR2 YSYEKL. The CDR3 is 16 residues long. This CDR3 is CASTPGSGRIINEQFF. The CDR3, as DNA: TGCGCCAGCACCCCGGGTAGCGGGAGGATTATAAATGAGCAGTTCTTC.

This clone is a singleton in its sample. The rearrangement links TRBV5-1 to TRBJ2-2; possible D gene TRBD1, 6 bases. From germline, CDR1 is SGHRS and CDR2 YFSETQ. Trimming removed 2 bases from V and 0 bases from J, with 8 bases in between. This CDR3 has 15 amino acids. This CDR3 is CASSLQGANTGELFF. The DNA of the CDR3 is TGCGCCAGCAGCTTACAGGGAGCGAACACCGGGGAGCTGTTTTTT. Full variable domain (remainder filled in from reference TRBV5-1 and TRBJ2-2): KAGVTQTPRYLIKTRGQQVTLSCSPISGHRSVSWYQQTPGQGLQFLFEYFSETQRNKGNFPGRFSGRQFSNSRSEMNVSTLELGDSALYLCASSLQGANTGELFFGEGSRLTVL.

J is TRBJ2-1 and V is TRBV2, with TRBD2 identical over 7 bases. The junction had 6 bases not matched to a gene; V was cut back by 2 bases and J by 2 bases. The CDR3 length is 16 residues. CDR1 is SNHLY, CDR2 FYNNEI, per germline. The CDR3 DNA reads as TGTGCCAGCAGTGAACGCGGGAGTGGGGCCTACAATGAGCAGTTCTTC. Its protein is CASSERGSGAYNEQFF. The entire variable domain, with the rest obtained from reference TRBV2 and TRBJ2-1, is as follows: EPEVTQTPSHQVTQMGQEVILRCVPISNHLYFYWYRQILGQKVEFLVSFYNNEISEKSEIFDDQFSVERPDGSNFTLKIRSTKLEDSAMYFCASSERGSGAYNEQFFGPGTRLTVL.

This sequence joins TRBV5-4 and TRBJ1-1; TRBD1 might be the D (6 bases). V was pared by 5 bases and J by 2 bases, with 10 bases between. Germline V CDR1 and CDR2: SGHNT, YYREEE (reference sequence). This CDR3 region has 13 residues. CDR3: CASSYRVNTEAFF. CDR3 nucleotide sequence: TGTGCCAGCAGTTACAGGGTAAACACTGAAGCTTTCTTT.

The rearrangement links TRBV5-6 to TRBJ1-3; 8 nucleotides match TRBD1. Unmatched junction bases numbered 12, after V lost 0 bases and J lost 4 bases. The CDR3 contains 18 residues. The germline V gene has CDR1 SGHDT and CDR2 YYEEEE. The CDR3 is CASSLGTGTTSLGNTIYF. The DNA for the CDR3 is TGTGCCAGCAGCTTGGGGACAGGGACAACAAGCTTAGGAAACACCATATATTTT.

This CDR3 reads CASSSGTFEAFF. The CDR3 coding sequence is TGTGCCAGCAGCTCCGGGACATTCGAAGCTTTCTTT. The chain combines TRBV13 with TRBJ1-1, with D perhaps TRBD1 (6 bases). Trimming left V 4 bases short and J 8 bases short, with 11 bases between. The germline V gene has CDR1 PRHDT and CDR2 FYEKMQ (reference sequence). The CDR3 consists of 12 residues.

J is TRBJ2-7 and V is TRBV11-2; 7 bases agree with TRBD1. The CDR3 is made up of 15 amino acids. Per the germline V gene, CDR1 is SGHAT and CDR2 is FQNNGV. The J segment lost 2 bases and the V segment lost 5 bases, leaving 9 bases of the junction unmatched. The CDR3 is CASSPHPGTAYEQYF. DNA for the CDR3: TGTGCCAGCAGCCCTCACCCCGGGACAGCCTACGAGCAGTACTTC. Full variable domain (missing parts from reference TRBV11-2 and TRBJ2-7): EAGVAQSPRYKIIEKRQSVAFWCNPISGHATLYWYQQILGQGPKLLIQFQNNGVVDDSQLPKDRFSAERLKGVDSTLKIQPAKLEDSAVYLCASSPHPGTAYEQYFGPGTRLTVT.

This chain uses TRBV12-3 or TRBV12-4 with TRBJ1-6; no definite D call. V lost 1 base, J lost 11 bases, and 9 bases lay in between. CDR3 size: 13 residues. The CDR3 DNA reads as TGTGCCAGCAGTTTAGGGACCAACACACCCCTCCACTTT. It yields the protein CASSLGTNTPLHF.

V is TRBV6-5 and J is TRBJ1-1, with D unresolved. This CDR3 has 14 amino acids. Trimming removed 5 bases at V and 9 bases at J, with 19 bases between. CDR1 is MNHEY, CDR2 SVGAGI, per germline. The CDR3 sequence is CASSPEHQGLQAFF. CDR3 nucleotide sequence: TGTGCCAGCAGTCCCGAACACCAAGGACTTCAAGCTTTCTTT.

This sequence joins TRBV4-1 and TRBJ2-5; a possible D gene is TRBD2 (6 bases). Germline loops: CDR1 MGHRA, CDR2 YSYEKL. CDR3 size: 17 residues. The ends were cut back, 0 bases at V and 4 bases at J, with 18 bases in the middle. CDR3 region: CASSQEGGPGEPETQYF. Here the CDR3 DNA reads TGCGCCAGCAGCCAAGAGGGAGGTCCGGGAGAACCAGAGACCCAGTACTTC.

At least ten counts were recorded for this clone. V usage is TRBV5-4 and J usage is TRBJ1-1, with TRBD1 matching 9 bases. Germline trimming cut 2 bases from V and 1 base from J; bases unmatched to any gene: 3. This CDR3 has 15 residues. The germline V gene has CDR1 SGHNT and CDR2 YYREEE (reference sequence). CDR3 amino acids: CASSLQGAANTEAFF. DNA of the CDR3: TGTGCCAGCAGCTTACAGGGGGCTGCGAACACTGAAGCTTTCTTT.

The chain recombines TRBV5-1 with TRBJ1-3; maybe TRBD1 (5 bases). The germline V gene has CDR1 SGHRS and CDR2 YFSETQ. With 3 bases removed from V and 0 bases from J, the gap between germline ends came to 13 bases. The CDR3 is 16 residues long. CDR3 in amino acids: CASSSGHPSSGNTIYF. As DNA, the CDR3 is TGCGCCAGCAGCTCGGGGCATCCAAGCTCTGGAAACACCATATATTTT.

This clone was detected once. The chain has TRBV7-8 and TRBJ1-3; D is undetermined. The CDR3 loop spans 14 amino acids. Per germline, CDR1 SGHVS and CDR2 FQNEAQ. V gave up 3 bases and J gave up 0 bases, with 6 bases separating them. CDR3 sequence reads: CASSFSHSGNTIYF. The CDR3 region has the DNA TGTGCCAGCAGCTTCTCCCACTCTGGAAACACCATATATTTT.

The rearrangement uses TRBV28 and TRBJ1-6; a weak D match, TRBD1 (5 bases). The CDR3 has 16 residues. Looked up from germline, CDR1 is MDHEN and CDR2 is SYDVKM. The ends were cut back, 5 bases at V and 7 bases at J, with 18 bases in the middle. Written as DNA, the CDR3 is TGTGCCAGCAGTGGCCCTCGTGGGGAGGGGAATTCACCCCTCCACTTT. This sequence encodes CASSGPRGEGNSPLHF.

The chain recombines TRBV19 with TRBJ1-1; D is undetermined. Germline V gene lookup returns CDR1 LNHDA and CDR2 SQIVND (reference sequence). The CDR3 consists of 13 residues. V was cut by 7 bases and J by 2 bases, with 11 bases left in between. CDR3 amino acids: CASILEANTEAFF. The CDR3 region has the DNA TGTGCCAGTATCTTGGAAGCCAACACTGAAGCTTTCTTT.

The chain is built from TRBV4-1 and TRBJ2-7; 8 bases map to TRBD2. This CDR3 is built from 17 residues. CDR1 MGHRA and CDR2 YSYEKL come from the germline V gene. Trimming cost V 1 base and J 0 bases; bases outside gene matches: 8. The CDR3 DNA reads TGCGCCAGCAGCCAAGTTAGCGGGATCGGAAGCTCCTACGAGCAGTACTTC. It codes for CASSQVSGIGSSYEQYF.

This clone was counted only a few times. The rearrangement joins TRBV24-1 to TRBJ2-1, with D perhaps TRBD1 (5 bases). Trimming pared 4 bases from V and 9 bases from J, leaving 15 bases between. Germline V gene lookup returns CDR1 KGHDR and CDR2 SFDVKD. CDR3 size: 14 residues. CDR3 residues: CATSDLDGRGEQFF. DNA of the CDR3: TGTGCCACCAGTGACCTGGACGGTAGGGGTGAGCAGTTCTTC.

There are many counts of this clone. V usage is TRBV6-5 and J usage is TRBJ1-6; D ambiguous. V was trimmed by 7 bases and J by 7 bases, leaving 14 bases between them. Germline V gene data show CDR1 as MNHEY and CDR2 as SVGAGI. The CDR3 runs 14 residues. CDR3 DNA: TGTGCCAGCACCTCAAGGAGTCTAAATTCACCCCTCCACTTT. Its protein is CASTSRSLNSPLHF.

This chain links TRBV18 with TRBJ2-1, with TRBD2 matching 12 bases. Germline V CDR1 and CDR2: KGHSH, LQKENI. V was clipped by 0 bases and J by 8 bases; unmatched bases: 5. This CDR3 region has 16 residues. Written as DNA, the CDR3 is TGTGCCAGCTCACCACCTGGACTAGCGGGGCCCCATGAGCAGTTCTTC. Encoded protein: CASSPPGLAGPHEQFF.

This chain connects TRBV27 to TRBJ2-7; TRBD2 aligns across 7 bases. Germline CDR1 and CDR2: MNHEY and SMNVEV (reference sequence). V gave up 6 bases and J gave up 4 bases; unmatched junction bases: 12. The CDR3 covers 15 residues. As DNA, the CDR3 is TGTGCCAGCAGGGTGGGCGGGAGTGTTAATTACGAGCAGTACTTC. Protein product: CASRVGGSVNYEQYF.

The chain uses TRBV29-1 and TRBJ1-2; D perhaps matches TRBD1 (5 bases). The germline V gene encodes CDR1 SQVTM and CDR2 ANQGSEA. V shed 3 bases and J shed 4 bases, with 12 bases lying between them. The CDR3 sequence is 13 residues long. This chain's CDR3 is CSVDDRHPYGYTF. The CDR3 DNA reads TGCAGCGTTGATGACAGACACCCCTATGGCTACACCTTC.

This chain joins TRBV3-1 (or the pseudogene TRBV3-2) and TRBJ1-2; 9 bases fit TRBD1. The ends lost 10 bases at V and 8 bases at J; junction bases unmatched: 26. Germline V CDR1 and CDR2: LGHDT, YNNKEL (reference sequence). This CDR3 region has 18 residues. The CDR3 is CAIRAGSRPGQGPFGYTF. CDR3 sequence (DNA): TGTGCCATCCGAGCTGGATCCCGACCGGGACAGGGTCCCTTCGGCTACACCTTC.

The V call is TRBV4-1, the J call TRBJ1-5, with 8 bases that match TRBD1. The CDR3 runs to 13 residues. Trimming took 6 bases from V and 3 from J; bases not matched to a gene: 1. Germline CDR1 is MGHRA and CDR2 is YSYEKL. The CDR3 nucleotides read TGCGCCAGCAGGGACAGGGACAATCAGCCCCAGCATTTT. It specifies CASRDRDNQPQHF.

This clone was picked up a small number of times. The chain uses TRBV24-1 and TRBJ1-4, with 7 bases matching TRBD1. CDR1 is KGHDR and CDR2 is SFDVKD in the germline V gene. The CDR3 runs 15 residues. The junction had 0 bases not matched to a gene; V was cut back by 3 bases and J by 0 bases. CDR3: CATSDTGATNEKLFF. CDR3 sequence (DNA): TGTGCCACCAGTGATACAGGGGCAACTAATGAAAAACTGTTTTTT.

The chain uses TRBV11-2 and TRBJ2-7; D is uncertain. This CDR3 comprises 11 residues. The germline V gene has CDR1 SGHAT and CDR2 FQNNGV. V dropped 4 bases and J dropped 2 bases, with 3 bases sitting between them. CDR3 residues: CASSSTYEQYF. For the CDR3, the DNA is TGTGCCAGCAGCTCTACCTACGAGCAGTACTTC.

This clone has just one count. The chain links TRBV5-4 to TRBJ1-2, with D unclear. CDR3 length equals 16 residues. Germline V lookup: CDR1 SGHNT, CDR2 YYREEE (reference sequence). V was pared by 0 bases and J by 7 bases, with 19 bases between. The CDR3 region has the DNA TGTGCCAGCAGCTTGGCCGGTGGCAGTGGGTTAAGTGGCTACACCTTC. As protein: CASSLAGGSGLSGYTF.